This T cell receptor (beta chain) was profiled in a study of radiation and T cells in renal cell carcinoma. Time point: blood 4 weeks post-SBRT, at nephrectomy. Specified treatment: 15 Gy SBRT to primary tumor, nephrectomy 4 weeks later. Nephrectomy followed 15 Gy stereotactic body radiation by 4 weeks. Germline-derived CDR1 and CDR2 are SGDLS and YYNGEE. Trimming left V 4 bases short and J 2 bases short, with 12 bases between. CDR3 length equals 14 residues. Using immunoSEQ multiplex PCR, the repertoire was profiled, and TCRdb retains in-frame clones only, with some absent. The sample shows under 200,000 clones, less than 90% of them seen only once.

The TCR sequence derives from a woman aged 45-60 years with renal cell carcinoma. The chain uses TRBV9 and TRBJ2-5, with D perhaps given as TRBD1 or TRBD2 (6 bases each). The starting material was blood, obtained from a patient whose treatment included radiotherapy and nephrectomy. The CDR3 nucleotides are TGTGCCAGCAGCCGAAGGGGGGTTCAAGAGACCCAGTACTTC. Its protein product is CASSRRGVQETQYF. Full variable domain (outside the CDR3, taken from reference TRBV9 and TRBJ2-5): DSGVTQTPKHLITATGQRVTLRCSPRSGDLSVYWYQQSLDQGLQFLIQYYNGEERAKGNILERFSAQQFPDLHSELNLSSLELGDSALYFCASSRRGVQETQYFGPGTRLLVL.